This is a list of T cell receptor beta chains from one sample in a study of T-cell reconstitution after alpha-beta-depleted transplantation in children. From the PCR reads, TCRdb called clonotypes with MiXCR, one entry per CDR3 protein. The sample contains about 420,000 distinct CDR3 sequences, about 17% of which appear only once. The sequencing used PBMCs, mostly from graft donor cells, collected 360 days after TCRalphabeta/CD19-depleted stem cell transplant. These receptors were obtained from a boy younger than two who had a stem cell transplant for Wiskott-Aldrich syndrome, so the T cells may come from the graft donor. Both conserved end residues are trimmed from each CDR3. The order of the fields is V gene, CDR3 protein.

v_call: TRBV15; cdr3_aa: ATSRDRGLEQY
v_call: TRBV7-2; cdr3_aa: ASSFTPSGGTSYEQY
v_call: TRBV20-1; cdr3_aa: SARVSFRGEDYFGYT
v_call: TRBV20-1; cdr3_aa: SARDGTDPNYGYT
v_call: TRBV7-9; cdr3_aa: ASSLATGGTDTQY
v_call: TRBV24-1; cdr3_aa: ATSDLRGTGELF
v_call: TRBV15; cdr3_aa: ATRTAGAAKNIQY
v_call: TRBV20-1; cdr3_aa: SARDPAGALTQY
v_call: TRBV5-5; cdr3_aa: ASSAYQGQVISYEQY
v_call: TRBV10-3; cdr3_aa: AMKWGPSTDTQY
v_call: TRBV3-1; cdr3_aa: ASSQDASGLGSKY
v_call: TRBV5-6; cdr3_aa: ASSLADSPNTQY
v_call: TRBV10-3; cdr3_aa: AIRGVSEANVLT
v_call: TRBV20-1; cdr3_aa: SARDWGVSGPWSDTQY
v_call: TRBV24-1; cdr3_aa: ATSDSIAGAIDTQY
v_call: TRBV5-1; cdr3_aa: ASSLGGRENEQY
v_call: TRBV20-1; cdr3_aa: SVRHLTGELF